Described below is a single T cell receptor beta chain sequence and its context. This entry is derived from a study of blood T cell repertoires in COVID-19. The germline gives CDR1 SEHNR, CDR2 FQNEAQ (reference sequence). This CDR3 has 16 residues. V was clipped by 1 base and J by 6 bases; unmatched bases: 8. Authors' processing steps: Estimates of nucleated cell counts were drawn from the amplification of reference gene primers. Using immunoSEQ multiplex PCR, the repertoire was profiled, and TCRdb retains in-frame clones only, with some absent. That table furnishes V, J and clone size, whereas the DNA furnished D and trimming. This table has around 52,000 clones, around 83% appearing once.

This chain uses TRBV7-9 with TRBJ2-3; 9 nucleotides match TRBD2. Material for sequencing was peripheral blood. This sequence was found in a human donor in a cohort sampled during active COVID-19. CDR3 residues: CASSLGGGAIPDTQYF. The DNA of the CDR3 is TGTGCCAGCAGCTTAGGCGGGGGGGCGATCCCGGATACGCAGTATTTT.